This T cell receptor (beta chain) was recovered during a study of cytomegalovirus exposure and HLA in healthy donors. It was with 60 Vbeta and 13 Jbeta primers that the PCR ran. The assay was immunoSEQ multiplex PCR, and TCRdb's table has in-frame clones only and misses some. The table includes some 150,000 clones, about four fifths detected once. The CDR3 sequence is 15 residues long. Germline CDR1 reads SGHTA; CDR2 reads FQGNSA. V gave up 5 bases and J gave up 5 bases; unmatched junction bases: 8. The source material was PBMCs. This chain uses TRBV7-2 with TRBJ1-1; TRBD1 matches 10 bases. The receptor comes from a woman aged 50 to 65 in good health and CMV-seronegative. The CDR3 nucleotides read TGTGCCAGCAGCCAAGGGACAGGGGAAGGAACTGAAGCTTTCTTT. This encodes CASSQGTGEGTEAFF.